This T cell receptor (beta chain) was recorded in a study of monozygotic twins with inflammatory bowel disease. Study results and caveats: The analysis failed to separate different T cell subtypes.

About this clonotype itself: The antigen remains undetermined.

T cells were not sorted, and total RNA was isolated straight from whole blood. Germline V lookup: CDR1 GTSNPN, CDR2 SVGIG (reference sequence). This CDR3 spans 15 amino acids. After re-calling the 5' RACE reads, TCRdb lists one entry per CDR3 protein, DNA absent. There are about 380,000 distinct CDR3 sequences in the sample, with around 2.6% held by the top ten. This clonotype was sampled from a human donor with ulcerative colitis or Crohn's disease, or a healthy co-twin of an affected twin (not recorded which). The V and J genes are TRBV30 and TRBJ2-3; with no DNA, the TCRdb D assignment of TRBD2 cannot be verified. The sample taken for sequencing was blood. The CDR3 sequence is CAWSGLAGGRDTQYF. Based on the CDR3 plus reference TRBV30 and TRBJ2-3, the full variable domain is SQTIHQWPATLVQPVGSPLSLECTVEGTSNPNLYWYRQAAGRGLQLLFYSVGIGQISSEVPQNLSASRPQDRQFILSSKKLLLSDSGFYLCAWSGLAGGRDTQYFGPGTRLTVL.